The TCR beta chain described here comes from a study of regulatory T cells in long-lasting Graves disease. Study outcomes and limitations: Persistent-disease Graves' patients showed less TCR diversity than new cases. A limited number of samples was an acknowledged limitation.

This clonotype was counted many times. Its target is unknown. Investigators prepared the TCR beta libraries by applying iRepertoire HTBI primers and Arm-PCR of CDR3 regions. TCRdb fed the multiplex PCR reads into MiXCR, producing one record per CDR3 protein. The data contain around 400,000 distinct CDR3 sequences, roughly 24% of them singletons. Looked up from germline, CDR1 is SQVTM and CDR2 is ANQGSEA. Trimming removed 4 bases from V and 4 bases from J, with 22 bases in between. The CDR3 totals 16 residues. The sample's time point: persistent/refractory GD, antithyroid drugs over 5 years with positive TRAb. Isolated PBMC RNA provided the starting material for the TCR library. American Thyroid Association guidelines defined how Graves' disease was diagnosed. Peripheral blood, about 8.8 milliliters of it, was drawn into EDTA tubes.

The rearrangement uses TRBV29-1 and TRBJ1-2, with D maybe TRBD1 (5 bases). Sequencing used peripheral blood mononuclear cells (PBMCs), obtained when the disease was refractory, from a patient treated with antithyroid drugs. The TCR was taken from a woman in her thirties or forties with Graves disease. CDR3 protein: CSVGDPGRQTLYGYTF. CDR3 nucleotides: TGCAGCGTTGGGGACCCGGGGCGACAGACTCTCTATGGCTACACCTTC.